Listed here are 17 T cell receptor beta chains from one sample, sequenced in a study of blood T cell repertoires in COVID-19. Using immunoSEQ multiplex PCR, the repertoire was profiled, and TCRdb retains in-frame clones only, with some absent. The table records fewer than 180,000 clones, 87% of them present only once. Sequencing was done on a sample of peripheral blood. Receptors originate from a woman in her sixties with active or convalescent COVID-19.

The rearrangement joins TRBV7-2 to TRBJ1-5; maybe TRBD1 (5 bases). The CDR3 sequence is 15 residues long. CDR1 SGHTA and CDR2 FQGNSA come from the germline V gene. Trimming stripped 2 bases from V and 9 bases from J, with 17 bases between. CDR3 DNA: TGTGCCAGCAGCTTAACCGCGGGGGTGGAGAGGCCCCAGCATTTT. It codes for CASSLTAGVERPQHF.

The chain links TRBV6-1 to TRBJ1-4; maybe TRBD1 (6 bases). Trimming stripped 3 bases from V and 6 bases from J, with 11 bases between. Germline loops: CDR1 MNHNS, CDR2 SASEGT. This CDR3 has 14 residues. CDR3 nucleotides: TGTGCCAGCAGTGAGGGGGCGGGAGATGAAAAACTGTTTTTT. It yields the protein CASSEGAGDEKLFF.

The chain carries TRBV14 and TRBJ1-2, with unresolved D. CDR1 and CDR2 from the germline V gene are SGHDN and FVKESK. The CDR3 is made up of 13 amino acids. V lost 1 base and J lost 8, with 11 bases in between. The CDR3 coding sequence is TGTGCCAGCAGCCAAGTGAGGGTTGGCGGCTACACCTTC. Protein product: CASSQVRVGGYTF.

CDR3 protein: CASKGVYEQFF. Written as DNA, the CDR3 is TGTGCCAGCAAAGGGGTGTATGAGCAGTTCTTC. The chain joins TRBV6-5 to TRBJ2-1; weak D call: TRBD1 (5 bases). The V and J ends lost 7 bases and 8 bases respectively, with 9 bases between them. Germline V gives CDR1 MNHEY, CDR2 SVGAGI. The CDR3 length is 11 residues.

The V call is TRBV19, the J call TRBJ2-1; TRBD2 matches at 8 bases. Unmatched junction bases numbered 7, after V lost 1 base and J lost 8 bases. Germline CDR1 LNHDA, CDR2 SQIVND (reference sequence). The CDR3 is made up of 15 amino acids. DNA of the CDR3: TGTGCCAGTAGTATAGCGGGGGGGCCTCCATATGAGCAGTTCTTC. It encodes CASSIAGGPPYEQFF.

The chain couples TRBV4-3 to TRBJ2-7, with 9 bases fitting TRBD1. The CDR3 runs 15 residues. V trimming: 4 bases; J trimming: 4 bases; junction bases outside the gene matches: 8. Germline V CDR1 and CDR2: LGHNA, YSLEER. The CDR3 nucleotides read TGCGCCAGCAGCCCCGGGACAGGGTCTCTGTACGAGCAGTACTTC. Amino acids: CASSPGTGSLYEQYF.

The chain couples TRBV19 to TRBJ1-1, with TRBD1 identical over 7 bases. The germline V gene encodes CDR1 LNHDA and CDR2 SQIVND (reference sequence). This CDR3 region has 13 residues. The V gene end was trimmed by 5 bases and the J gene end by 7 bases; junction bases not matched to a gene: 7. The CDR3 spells CASSLQGVGEAFF. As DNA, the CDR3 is TGTGCCAGTAGTCTCCAGGGGGTGGGTGAAGCTTTCTTT.

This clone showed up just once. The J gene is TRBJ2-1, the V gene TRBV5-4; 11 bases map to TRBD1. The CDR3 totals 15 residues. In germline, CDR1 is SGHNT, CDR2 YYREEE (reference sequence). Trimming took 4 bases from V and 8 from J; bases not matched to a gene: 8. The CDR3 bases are TGTGCCAGCAGCCCTGGACAGGGGGCGTCCGATGAGCAGTTCTTC. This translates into CASSPGQGASDEQFF. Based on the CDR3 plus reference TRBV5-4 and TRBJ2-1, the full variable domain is ETGVTQSPTHLIKTRGQQVTLRCSSQSGHNTVSWYQQALGQGPQFIFQYYREEENGRGNFPPRFSGLQFPNYSSELNVNALELDDSALYLCASSPGQGASDEQFFGPGTRLTVL.

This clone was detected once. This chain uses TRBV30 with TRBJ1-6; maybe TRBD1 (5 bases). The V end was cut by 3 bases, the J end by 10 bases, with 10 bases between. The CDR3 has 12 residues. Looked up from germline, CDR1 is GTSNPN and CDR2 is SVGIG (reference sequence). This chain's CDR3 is CAWRGARSPLHF. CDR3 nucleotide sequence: TGTGCCTGGAGAGGGGCTCGGTCACCCCTCCACTTT.

Here the CDR3 DNA reads TGCGCCAGCAGCGAGGGGGCTTGGGGCAATCAGCCCCAGCATTTT. It codes for CASSEGAWGNQPQHF. J is TRBJ1-5 and V is TRBV4-3; 7 bases are a match to TRBD1. The CDR3 runs 15 residues. Germline V gene data show CDR1 as LGHNA and CDR2 as YSLEER. V gave up 5 bases and J gave up 2 bases; unmatched junction bases: 6.

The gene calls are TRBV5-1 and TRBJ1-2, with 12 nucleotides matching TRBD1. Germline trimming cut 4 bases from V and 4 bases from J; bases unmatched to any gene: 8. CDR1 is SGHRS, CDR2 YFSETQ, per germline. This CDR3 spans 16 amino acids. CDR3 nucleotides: TGCGCCAGCAGCCTCGACCGGGACAGGGGGCCCTATGGCTACACCTTC. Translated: CASSLDRDRGPYGYTF.

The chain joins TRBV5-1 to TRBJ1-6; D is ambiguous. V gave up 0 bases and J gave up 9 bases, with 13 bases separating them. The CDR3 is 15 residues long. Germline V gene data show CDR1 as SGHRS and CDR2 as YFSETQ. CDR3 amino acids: CASSLDGVRASPLHF. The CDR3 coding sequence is TGCGCCAGCAGCTTGGACGGGGTAAGAGCTTCACCCCTCCACTTT. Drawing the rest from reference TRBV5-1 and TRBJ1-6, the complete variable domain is KAGVTQTPRYLIKTRGQQVTLSCSPISGHRSVSWYQQTPGQGLQFLFEYFSETQRNKGNFPGRFSGRQFSNSRSEMNVSTLELGDSALYLCASSLDGVRASPLHFGNGTRLTVT.

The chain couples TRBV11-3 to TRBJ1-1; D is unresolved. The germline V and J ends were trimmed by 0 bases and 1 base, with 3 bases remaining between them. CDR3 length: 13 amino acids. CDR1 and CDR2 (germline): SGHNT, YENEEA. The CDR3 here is CASSLDRNTEAFF. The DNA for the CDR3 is TGTGCCAGCAGCTTAGACAGGAACACTGAAGCTTTCTTT.

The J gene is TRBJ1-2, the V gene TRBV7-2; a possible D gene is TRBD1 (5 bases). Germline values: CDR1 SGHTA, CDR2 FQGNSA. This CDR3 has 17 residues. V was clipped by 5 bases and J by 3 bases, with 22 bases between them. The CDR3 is CASSQALGQGRDYGYTF. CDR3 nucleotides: TGTGCCAGCAGCCAGGCCTTGGGGCAGGGTCGAGACTATGGCTACACCTTC.

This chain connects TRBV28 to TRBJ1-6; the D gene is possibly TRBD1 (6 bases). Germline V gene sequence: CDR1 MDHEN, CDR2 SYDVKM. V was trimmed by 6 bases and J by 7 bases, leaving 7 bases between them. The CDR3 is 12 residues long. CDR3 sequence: CASSDRNSPLHF. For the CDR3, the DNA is TGTGCCAGCAGCGACAGGAATTCACCCCTCCACTTT.

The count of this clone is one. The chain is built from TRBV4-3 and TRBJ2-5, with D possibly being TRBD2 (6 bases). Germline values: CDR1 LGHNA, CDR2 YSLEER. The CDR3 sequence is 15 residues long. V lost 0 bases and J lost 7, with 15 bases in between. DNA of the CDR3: TGCGCCAGCAGCCAAGAACGTCGAACGGAGGGGACCCAGTACTTC. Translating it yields CASSQERRTEGTQYF.

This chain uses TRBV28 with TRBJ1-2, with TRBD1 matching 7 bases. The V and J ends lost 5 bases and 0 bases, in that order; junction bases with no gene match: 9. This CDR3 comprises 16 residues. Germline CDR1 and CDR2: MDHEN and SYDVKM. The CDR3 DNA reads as TGTGCCAGCAGTACAGACAGGGTCTCAACTAACTATGGCTACACCTTC. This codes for CASSTDRVSTNYGYTF.